Listed here are 29 T cell receptor beta chains from one sample, sequenced in a study of blood T cell repertoires in COVID-19. Only in-frame clones appear in the TCRdb table, and some are missing; sequencing was by immunoSEQ multiplex PCR. The sample lists 250,000 to 300,000 clones, 85% to 90% occurring once. Sequencing was performed on peripheral blood. Every receptor here comes from a young woman with COVID-19, enrolled during active disease.

This clone is a singleton in its sample. The rearrangement joins TRBV2 to TRBJ2-5; 9 positions agree with TRBD1. The trim removed 7 bases at V and 4 bases at J, leaving 10 bases unmatched. Germline CDR1 reads SNHLY; CDR2 reads FYNNEI. The CDR3 covers 15 residues. CDR3 bases: TGTGCCAGCACCGAATTTCCGGGACAGGGAGAGACCCAGTACTTC. Translation gives CASTEFPGQGETQYF.

The chain's CDR3 is CASSQDRGREQYF. In nucleotides, the CDR3 is TGCGCCAGCAGCCAAGATAGGGGGCGCGAGCAGTACTTC. The chain employs TRBV4-1 and TRBJ2-7, with 7 bases matching TRBD1. This CDR3 is 13 amino acids long. V lost 0 bases and J lost 6; bases outside the gene matches: 2. The germline CDR1 and CDR2 sequences are MGHRA and YSYEKL.

The chain is built from TRBV4-1 and TRBJ1-5; weak D call: TRBD1 (5 bases). Trimming left V 5 bases short and J 5 bases short, with 16 bases between. Germline loops: CDR1 MGHRA, CDR2 YSYEKL. The CDR3 covers 15 residues. The CDR3 region is CASSFSGGLYQPQHF. CDR3 nucleotides: TGCGCCAGCAGCTTTTCCGGGGGGTTGTATCAGCCCCAGCATTTT.

This chain uses TRBV19 with TRBJ1-4; D is unclear. The CDR3 length is 13 residues. V dropped 5 bases and J dropped 8 bases, with 12 bases sitting between them. Germline CDR1 reads LNHDA; CDR2 reads SQIVND (reference sequence). The CDR3 DNA follows: TGTGCCAGTAGTTTGCGGGAGAGCGAAAAACTGTTTTTT. This sequence encodes CASSLRESEKLFF.

The CDR3 sequence is CASSLQTDRNEQFF. The DNA for the CDR3 is TGTGCCAGCAGCCTCCAGACTGATCGGAATGAGCAGTTCTTC. The chain has TRBV7-2 and TRBJ2-1; unclear D gene. The V gene's germline CDR1 is SGHTA and CDR2 FQGNSA. The CDR3 consists of 14 residues. V lost 5 bases and J lost 7, with 15 bases in between.

This chain connects TRBV4-3 to TRBJ1-2; 7 bases fit TRBD1. This CDR3 is built from 16 residues. Trimming took 0 bases from V and 2 from J; bases not matched to a gene: 6. The V gene's germline CDR1 is LGHNA and CDR2 YSLEER. In DNA, the CDR3 is TGCGCCAGCAGCCAAGATACCGGCAGGGGGAACTATGGCTACACCTTC. Amino acid sequence: CASSQDTGRGNYGYTF.

Turning to this clone: The identical CDR3 is also encoded by other nucleotide sequences in the sample. The chain recombines TRBV18 with TRBJ1-5; D is unresolved. The V end was cut by 3 bases, the J end by 2 bases, with 5 bases between. Germline V lookup: CDR1 KGHSH, CDR2 LQKENI. CDR3 length: 13 residues. The CDR3 reads CASSPAGNQPQHF. The CDR3 bases are TGTGCCAGCTCACCGGCAGGCAATCAGCCCCAGCATTTT.

This chain connects TRBV7-9 to TRBJ2-7, with TRBD1 identical over 9 bases. V trimming: 5 bases; J trimming: 5 bases; junction bases outside the gene matches: 10. The CDR3 runs 15 residues. Germline V lookup: CDR1 SEHNR, CDR2 FQNEAQ (reference sequence). CDR3 nucleotides: TGTGCCAGCAGCCGGACCGACAGGGGGGCTCACGAGCAGTACTTC. It yields the protein CASSRTDRGAHEQYF.

The chain combines TRBV27 with TRBJ2-2; maybe TRBD2 (5 bases). The V end was cut by 3 bases, the J end by 3 bases, with 8 bases between. The CDR3 length is 14 residues. The germline V gene has CDR1 MNHEY and CDR2 SMNVEV (reference sequence). DNA of the CDR3: TGTGCCAGCAGTTTCGACTACTACACCGGGGAGCTGTTTTTT. Translating it yields CASSFDYYTGELFF.

J is TRBJ2-5 and V is TRBV11-2; the D gene is possibly TRBD1 (5 bases). The germline gives CDR1 SGHAT, CDR2 FQNNGV. Deletions cut 8 bases from V and 3 bases from J, with 19 bases between. This CDR3 spans 15 amino acids. In DNA, the CDR3 is TGTGCCAGCGGAAGGCAGGGAATATTGGAAGAGACCCAGTACTTC. Its protein product is CASGRQGILEETQYF.

The chain recombines TRBV4-1 with TRBJ2-7, with 11 bases aligning to TRBD1. The germline V gene has CDR1 MGHRA and CDR2 YSYEKL. V lost 0 bases, J lost 0 bases, and 4 bases stayed unmatched. There are 17 residues in the CDR3. DNA for the CDR3: TGCGCCAGCAGCCAAGAGACCGGGACAGGGGGCTCCTACGAGCAGTACTTC. It yields the protein CASSQETGTGGSYEQYF.

The CDR3 nucleotides read TGTGCCAGTAGCCCCGGACGGGGGGGCTGGGACAATCAGCCCCAGCATTTT. This encodes CASSPGRGGWDNQPQHF. The V call is TRBV19, the J call TRBJ1-5, with a weak D call TRBD1 (6 bases). Germline CDR1 LNHDA, CDR2 SQIVND (reference sequence). The CDR3 covers 17 residues. Deletions cut 6 bases from V and 3 bases from J, with 21 bases between.

The chain has TRBV20-1 and TRBJ2-2; TRBD2 aligns across 8 bases. CDR1 and CDR2 from the germline V gene are DFQATT and SNEGSKA (reference sequence). There are 15 residues in the CDR3. V was pared by 3 bases and J by 4 bases, with 7 bases of the junction left unmatched. CDR3 loop: CSASHSGIPTGELFF. The CDR3 nucleotides read TGCAGTGCTAGTCATAGCGGGATTCCCACCGGGGAGCTGTTTTTT.

The rearrangement uses TRBV19 and TRBJ2-7, with D possibly matching TRBD1 (6 bases). V lost 3 bases and J lost 5, with 11 bases in between. The CDR3 consists of 13 residues. Germline CDR1 and CDR2: LNHDA and SQIVND (reference sequence). This chain's CDR3 is CASSITRGDEQYF. The CDR3 nucleotides read TGTGCCAGTAGTATTACCAGGGGCGACGAGCAGTACTTC.

V usage is TRBV12-3 or TRBV12-4 and J usage is TRBJ2-5, with 8 bases fitting TRBD1. Trimming at V came to 4 bases and at J to 5 bases, leaving 3 bases not matched to a gene. The CDR3 has 13 residues. CDR3: CASSSRQGETQYF. CDR3 sequence (DNA): TGTGCCAGCAGTTCTCGACAGGGGGAGACCCAGTACTTC.

This chain uses TRBV3-1 (or the pseudogene TRBV3-2) with TRBJ2-5; the D is unclear. The V end was cut by 0 bases, the J end by 5 bases, with 10 bases between. The CDR3 is 14 amino acids. Germline CDR1 reads LGHDT; CDR2 reads YNNKEL (reference sequence). The CDR3 reads CASSQDVVEETQYF. CDR3 DNA: TGTGCCAGCAGCCAAGATGTCGTGGAGGAGACCCAGTACTTC.

The V call is TRBV19, the J call TRBJ1-5; 8 bases fit TRBD1. Germline lookup yields CDR1 LNHDA and CDR2 SQIVND (reference sequence). The CDR3 totals 15 residues. Trimming removed 7 bases from V and 6 bases from J; junction bases left unmatched: 11. CDR3 coding DNA: TGTGCCAGTACCCTGGGACAGGACTATGCTCAGCCCCAGCATTTT. This gives the protein CASTLGQDYAQPQHF. Drawing the rest from reference TRBV19 and TRBJ1-5, the complete variable domain is DGGITQSPKYLFRKEGQNVTLSCEQNLNHDAMYWYRQDPGQGLRLIYYSQIVNDFQKGDIAEGYSVSREKKESFPLTVTSAQKNPTAFYLCASTLGQDYAQPQHFGDGTRLSIL.

CDR3 bases: TGCGCCAGCAGGACGGACAGAAACTATGGCTACACCTTC. Residues: CASRTDRNYGYTF. The chain recombines TRBV5-1 with TRBJ1-2, with a possible D match to TRBD1 (6 bases). Trimming cost V 5 bases and J 2 bases, with 10 bases left between them. The length of the CDR3 is 13 residues. Looked up from germline, CDR1 is SGHRS and CDR2 is YFSETQ.

This chain joins TRBV7-9 and TRBJ2-1; 7 nucleotides agree with TRBD2. Unmatched junction bases numbered 12, after V lost 6 bases and J lost 4 bases. Germline CDR1 and CDR2: SEHNR and FQNEAQ (reference sequence). The CDR3 has 16 amino acids. The DNA for the CDR3 is TGTGCCAGCAGGCCGGGTTCAGCGGGACCTTACAATGAGCAGTTCTTC. It translates to CASRPGSAGPYNEQFF.

CDR3 DNA sequence: TGTGCCAGCAGCGGTGTATCCGGGACAGGTGAAGCTTTCTTT. It is translated as CASSGVSGTGEAFF. V usage is TRBV9 and J usage is TRBJ1-1, with 8 positions matching TRBD1. The V gene's germline CDR1 is SGDLS and CDR2 YYNGEE. Unmatched junction bases numbered 8, after V lost 3 bases and J lost 7 bases. This CDR3 contains 14 residues.

This clone has a single count. V gene TRBV6-5 combines with J gene TRBJ1-5; D gene unclear. There are 12 residues in the CDR3. CDR1 MNHEY and CDR2 SVGAGI come from the germline V gene. Trimming removed 7 bases at V and 9 bases at J, with 13 bases between. The CDR3 DNA reads as TGTGCCAGCACGGAGGGCGTGTGGCCCCAGCATTTT. It yields the protein CASTEGVWPQHF.

J is TRBJ2-1 and V is TRBV9; 12 bases map to TRBD1. Germline lookup yields CDR1 SGDLS and CDR2 YYNGEE. This CDR3 has 16 residues. Trimming at V came to 4 bases and at J to 8 bases, leaving 10 bases not matched to a gene. The CDR3 DNA follows: TGTGCCAGCAGCTCCCCGCCGGGACAGGGGGCCTATGAGCAGTTCTTC. The encoded protein is CASSSPPGQGAYEQFF.

The genes are TRBV7-2 and TRBJ2-7; 7 bases fit TRBD1. This CDR3 contains 14 residues. J lost 4 bases, V lost 4 bases, and 7 bases had no gene match. Germline lookup yields CDR1 SGHTA and CDR2 FQGNSA. Written as DNA, the CDR3 is TGTGCCAGCAGCTCGCGGACAGGACCTTACGAGCAGTACTTC. Protein sequence: CASSSRTGPYEQYF.

The V and J genes are TRBV5-1 and TRBJ2-3; TRBD2 aligns across 7 bases. Looked up from germline, CDR1 is SGHRS and CDR2 is YFSETQ. The CDR3 runs to 13 residues. J lost 5 bases, V lost 6 bases, and 6 bases had no gene match. DNA for the CDR3: TGCGCCAGCATGGCGGGAGTTATAGATACGCAGTATTTT. Its protein is CASMAGVIDTQYF.

The CDR3 DNA is TGTGCCAGCAACAGTAACTATGGCTACACCTTC. This gives the protein CASNSNYGYTF. The rearrangement links TRBV28 to TRBJ1-2; D is unclear. Germline lookup yields CDR1 MDHEN and CDR2 SYDVKM. V dropped 7 bases and J dropped 1 base, with 4 bases sitting between them. The CDR3 spans 11 residues.

The chain is built from TRBV11-2 and TRBJ2-7; D not resolved. Germline assignment: CDR1 SGHAT and CDR2 FQNNGV. The ends were cut back, 1 base at V and 5 bases at J, with 9 bases in the middle. The CDR3 totals 13 residues. CDR3 coding DNA: TGTGCCAGCAGCTTAGTCACTTCCGACGAGCAGTACTTC. Amino acid sequence: CASSLVTSDEQYF.

The chain uses TRBV30 and TRBJ2-7; D is unclear. In germline, CDR1 is GTSNPN, CDR2 SVGIG (reference sequence). The germline V and J ends were trimmed by 6 bases and 0 bases, with 9 bases remaining between them. The CDR3 totals 12 residues. In nucleotides, the CDR3 is TGTGCCTGTGAACCTAGCTCCTACGAGCAGTACTTC. Translating gives CACEPSSYEQYF.

This clone was seen more than once but under ten times. V usage is TRBV4-1 and J usage is TRBJ1-1, with 7 bases lining up with TRBD1. The germline V gene encodes CDR1 MGHRA and CDR2 YSYEKL. The ends lost 2 bases at V and 6 bases at J; junction bases unmatched: 9. The CDR3 runs to 15 residues. The CDR3 loop reads CASSQPGQTYPEAFF. The CDR3 region has the DNA TGCGCCAGCAGCCAACCGGGACAGACCTACCCTGAAGCTTTCTTT.

The CDR3 sequence: CASSYSRGLNEKLFF. Here the CDR3 DNA reads TGTGCCAGCAGTTACTCGAGAGGGCTCAATGAAAAACTGTTTTTT. The chain is built from TRBV6-6 and TRBJ1-4; no reliable D call. CDR3 length: 15 residues. The germline V gene has CDR1 MNHNY and CDR2 SVGAGI (reference sequence). The V and J ends lost 0 bases and 5 bases respectively, with 10 bases between them.